This TCR beta chain originates from a study of brain metastases from non-small cell lung cancer. Study observations and caveats: TCR repertoires overlapped largely between brain metastases and matched primaries. Expanded T-cell clones appeared in 60% to 80% of brain metastases over primaries. T-cell infiltration was lower in brain metastases than primaries (P < 0.001).

TCRdb's copy holds only in-frame clones and misses some; the assay was immunoSEQ multiplex PCR. The sample includes thousands of clones, around 86% of them seen just once. CDR3 length: 14 residues. The trim removed 2 bases at V and 10 bases at J, leaving 8 bases unmatched. The germline V gene encodes CDR1 SGHTA and CDR2 FQGTGA. This clone was seen only a few times. Its matching antigen is unknown. The clonotype originates from a donor older than 35 with non-small cell lung cancer. V and J are TRBV7-3 and TRBJ2-1; 7 nucleotides align to TRBD1. The sequenced material came from primary lung tumor tissue. As DNA, the CDR3 is TGTGCCAGCAGCTTAGGCCGAGGGGGCGCCGAGCAGTTCTTC. As protein: CASSLGRGGAEQFF.